The 26 T cell receptor beta chains in this list originate from one sample, sequenced in a study of control samples from healthy donors and cancer patients. Generated by immunoSEQ multiplex PCR, the TCRdb table keeps only in-frame clones and is missing some. Of 150,000 or so clones listed, over 85% are singletons. Sequencing was performed on blood. The receptors stem from a man younger than 30 in good health.

The chain has TRBV18 and TRBJ1-2; 9 bases are shared with TRBD1. V was pared by 3 bases and J by 4 bases, with 3 bases of the junction left unmatched. Germline V gene sequence: CDR1 KGHSH, CDR2 LQKENI. The CDR3 has 14 residues. As DNA, the CDR3 is TGTGCCAGCTCACCGACGGGACAGGGCTATGGCTACACCTTC. This codes for CASSPTGQGYGYTF.

This chain uses TRBV10-2 with TRBJ2-7; 10 bases align to TRBD2. CDR1 and CDR2 (germline): WSHSY, SAAADI. With V trimmed by 7 bases and J by 1 base, 1 base remained unmatched. This CDR3 has 13 amino acids. The CDR3 DNA reads TGCGCCAGCAAACTAGCGGGGTCCTACGAGCAGTACTTC. Protein product: CASKLAGSYEQYF.

In its sample, this clone was seen a few times. The genes are TRBV6-5 and TRBJ1-2; D not certain. Per germline, CDR1 MNHEY and CDR2 SVGAGI. The CDR3 loop spans 16 amino acids. V lost 4 bases to trimming and J lost 4 bases, with 19 bases between them. CDR3 region: CASSSWRTFNPYGYTF. In DNA form, the CDR3 reads TGTGCCAGCAGTTCCTGGCGGACCTTCAACCCCTATGGCTACACCTTC.

V usage is TRBV6-2 or TRBV6-3 and J usage is TRBJ2-3; D remains unclear. V lost 0 bases to trimming and J lost 0 bases, with 7 bases between them. Germline V gives CDR1 MNHEY, CDR2 SVGEGT. This CDR3 has 15 residues. CDR3 sequence reads: CASSYSPASTDTQYF. The CDR3 DNA is TGTGCCAGCAGTTACTCGCCCGCTAGCACAGATACGCAGTATTTT.

In nucleotides, the CDR3 is TGTGCCAGCAGGATTGGGACAGCTAATGAAAAACTGTTTTTT. It encodes CASRIGTANEKLFF. This rearrangement joins TRBV6-5 to TRBJ1-4; 7 nucleotides match TRBD1. Germline CDR1 MNHEY, CDR2 SVGAGI. The CDR3 is made up of 14 amino acids. After removal of 6 bases from V and 3 bases from J, the junction contained 4 bases not matched to a gene.

This clone was detected a few times. This chain connects TRBV2 to TRBJ1-3; D not certain. The V end was cut by 6 bases, the J end by 0 bases, with 9 bases between. Germline V gene data show CDR1 as SNHLY and CDR2 as FYNNEI. This CDR3 spans 14 amino acids. The CDR3 reads CASRLYNSGNTIYF. DNA for the CDR3: TGTGCCAGCAGGCTATACAACTCTGGAAACACCATATATTTT.

The genes are TRBV11-3 and TRBJ2-3; 8 bases align to TRBD2. Germline values: CDR1 SGHNT, CDR2 YENEEA. There are 15 residues in the CDR3. Trimming at V came to 0 bases and at J to 4 bases, leaving 3 bases not matched to a gene. Here the CDR3 DNA reads TGTGCCAGCAGCTTAGATCGGGGGGGGGCAGATACGCAGTATTTT. This sequence encodes CASSLDRGGADTQYF. The variable domain in full, with the rest retrieved from reference TRBV11-3 and TRBJ2-3, is EAGVVQSPRYKIIEKKQPVAFWCNPISGHNTLYWYLQNLGQGPELLIRYENEEAVDDSQLPKDRFSAERLKGVDSTLKIQPAELGDSAVYLCASSLDRGGADTQYFGPGTRLTVL.

The V gene is TRBV2, the J gene TRBJ2-5; D gene ambiguous. Deletions cut 1 base from V and 7 bases from J, with 4 bases between. This CDR3 has 11 residues. Germline V CDR1 and CDR2: SNHLY, FYNNEI. Written as DNA, the CDR3 is TGTGCCAGCAGTGAAGGTGGGACCCAGTACTTC. Amino acid sequence: CASSEGGTQYF.

The chain is built from TRBV5-1 and TRBJ1-1; D unclear. V lost 0 bases to trimming and J lost 7 bases, with 13 bases between them. The CDR3 is 14 residues long. Germline V lookup: CDR1 SGHRS, CDR2 YFSETQ. CDR3 region: CASSLGRRIGEAFF. CDR3 nucleotide sequence: TGCGCCAGCAGCTTGGGCAGGCGGATTGGTGAAGCTTTCTTT.

This clone was seen once. The chain recombines TRBV6-2 or TRBV6-3 with TRBJ2-7; 10 nucleotides align to TRBD1. Germline V gene sequence: CDR1 MNHEY, CDR2 SVGEGT. This CDR3 contains 12 residues. V gave up 5 bases and J gave up 6 bases; unmatched junction bases: 1. The CDR3 spells CASSRTGGEQYF. CDR3 nucleotides: TGTGCCAGCAGTAGGACAGGGGGCGAGCAGTACTTC.

This clone occurred many times. The J gene is TRBJ2-2, the V gene TRBV2, with 8 positions matching TRBD2. The CDR3 loop spans 16 amino acids. The V segment lost 4 bases and the J segment 1 base; nucleotides outside the gene matches: 5. In germline, CDR1 is SNHLY, CDR2 FYNNEI. CDR3 DNA: TGTGCCAGCAGTGTTGACCTAGCGGGGAACACCGGGGAGCTGTTTTTT. Its protein product is CASSVDLAGNTGELFF.

The rearrangement joins TRBV5-1 to TRBJ1-5, with TRBD1 as a possible D gene (6 bases). The CDR3 extends over 15 amino acids. V was shortened by 4 bases and J by 5 bases, with 16 bases between the two germline ends. CDR1 SGHRS and CDR2 YFSETQ come from the germline V gene. CDR3 amino acids: CASSPVGGLDQPQHF. The CDR3 DNA is TGCGCCAGCAGCCCGGTAGGGGGGCTCGATCAGCCCCAGCATTTT.

This chain's CDR3 is CASSLAVGNTIYF. The CDR3 region has the DNA TGCGCCAGCAGCTTGGCCGTTGGAAACACCATATATTTT. The chain uses TRBV5-1 and TRBJ1-3; D gene uncertain. The germline CDR1 and CDR2 sequences are SGHRS and YFSETQ. The ends were cut back, 0 bases at V and 3 bases at J, with 4 bases in the middle. The CDR3 runs 13 residues.

This clone appeared a single time. V usage is TRBV19 and J usage is TRBJ2-3; D not certain. CDR1 is LNHDA and CDR2 is SQIVND in the germline V gene (reference sequence). Trimming removed 5 bases at V and 0 bases at J, with 15 bases between. CDR3 size: 16 residues. The CDR3 loop reads CASSPTPRLSTDTQYF. Written as DNA, the CDR3 is TGTGCCAGTAGTCCGACCCCCAGGCTTAGCACAGATACGCAGTATTTT. The full variable domain, in which reference TRBV19 and TRBJ2-3 provide the parts outside the CDR3, is DGGITQSPKYLFRKEGQNVTLSCEQNLNHDAMYWYRQDPGQGLRLIYYSQIVNDFQKGDIAEGYSVSREKKESFPLTVTSAQKNPTAFYLCASSPTPRLSTDTQYFGPGTRLTVL.

The chain is built from TRBV6-6 and TRBJ1-2, with D perhaps matching TRBD1 (6 bases). Germline-derived CDR1 and CDR2 are MNHNY and SVGAGI (reference sequence). V gave up 6 bases and J gave up 4 bases, with 12 bases separating them. The CDR3 totals 13 residues. The CDR3 region is CASSLDSIYGYTF. CDR3 nucleotide sequence: TGTGCCAGCAGCCTGGACAGCATCTATGGCTACACCTTC.

The V call is TRBV15, the J call TRBJ1-2; D remains ambiguous. Germline V gives CDR1 LNHNV, CDR2 YYDKDF (reference sequence). Trimming left V 0 bases short and J 0 bases short, with 5 bases between. CDR3 length equals 14 residues. The CDR3 protein is CATSRDLANYGYTF. The CDR3 coding sequence is TGTGCCACCAGCAGAGATTTAGCTAACTATGGCTACACCTTC.

The CDR3 spells CASSLYDNSPLHF. The CDR3 nucleotides are TGTGCCAGCAGCTTATACGATAATTCACCCCTCCACTTT. The V gene is TRBV7-2, the J gene TRBJ1-6; no definite D call. V was shortened by 2 bases and J by 5 bases, with 4 bases between the two germline ends. CDR1 and CDR2 from the germline V gene are SGHTA and FQGNSA. The CDR3 totals 13 residues. The full variable domain, its missing parts supplied by reference TRBV7-2 and TRBJ1-6, is GAGVSQSPSNKVTEKGKDVELRCDPISGHTALYWYRQSLGQGLEFLIYFQGNSAPDKSGLPSDRFSAERTGGSVSTLTIQRTQQEDSAVYLCASSLYDNSPLHFGNGTRLTVT.

The chain couples TRBV6-4 to TRBJ2-3, with D perhaps given as TRBD1 or TRBD2 (6 bases each). The CDR3 is 14 amino acids. The germline CDR1 and CDR2 sequences are MRHNA and SNTAGT. V was pared by 7 bases and J by 2 bases, with 13 bases between. The CDR3 DNA follows: TGTGCCAGCAAGAGGGGGGCCGACACAGATACGCAGTATTTT. It specifies CASKRGADTDTQYF.

The chain couples TRBV9 to TRBJ2-7; the match to TRBD1 covers 7 bases. The CDR3 is 13 residues long. Germline assignment: CDR1 SGDLS and CDR2 YYNGEE. V was pared by 4 bases and J by 2 bases, with 3 bases of the junction left unmatched. CDR3 nucleotides: TGTGCCAGCAGCCCAGGACAGGCCTACGAGCAGTACTTC. Translating gives CASSPGQAYEQYF.

J is TRBJ1-4 and V is TRBV6-5; 8 bases agree with TRBD1. This CDR3 is 15 amino acids long. The V gene's germline CDR1 is MNHEY and CDR2 SVGAGI. V lost 3 bases to trimming and J lost 8 bases; unmatched junction nucleotides: 8. For the CDR3, the DNA is TGTGCCAGCAGTTATACTTGGGACAGGAGAGAAAAACTGTTTTTT. It encodes CASSYTWDRREKLFF.

This clone was found once. V and J are TRBV6-5 and TRBJ1-1; D may be TRBD1 (6 bases). The germline gives CDR1 MNHEY, CDR2 SVGAGI. Trimming shortened V by 10 bases and J by 4 bases, and 16 bases separated the two germline ends. The CDR3 length is 13 residues. As DNA, the CDR3 is TGTGCCACCTCCGGGGGGCGCTTCACTGAAGCTTTCTTT. This codes for CATSGGRFTEAFF.

The chain couples TRBV7-2 to TRBJ1-5; D is unclear. Trimming removed 5 bases at V and 7 bases at J, with 12 bases between. Per germline, CDR1 SGHTA and CDR2 FQGNSA. The CDR3 is 13 amino acids. The CDR3 DNA reads TGTGCCAGCAGCGTGGCCCCGGGGCAGCCCCAGCATTTT. It codes for CASSVAPGQPQHF.

This clone showed up just once. The chain couples TRBV27 to TRBJ2-6; perhaps TRBD2 as D (5 bases). Trimming shortened V by 5 bases and J by 4 bases, and 12 bases separated the two germline ends. The length of the CDR3 is 15 residues. CDR1 and CDR2 (germline): MNHEY, SMNVEV (reference sequence). The DNA of the CDR3 is TGTGCCAGCAGTCACGGGGTGGTAGGGGCCAACGTCCTGACTTTC. The encoded protein is CASSHGVVGANVLTF.

This clone was found once. The V gene is TRBV11-2, the J gene TRBJ2-1; 7 nucleotides align to TRBD1. CDR1 and CDR2 (germline): SGHAT, FQNNGV. J was trimmed by 0 bases and V by 2 bases; bases with no gene match: 7. There are 17 residues in the CDR3. CDR3 DNA: TGTGCCAGCAGCTTAAGAGGGGGCTACACCTCCTACAATGAGCAGTTCTTC. Protein: CASSLRGGYTSYNEQFF. The full variable domain, completed using reference TRBV11-2 and TRBJ2-1, is EAGVAQSPRYKIIEKRQSVAFWCNPISGHATLYWYQQILGQGPKLLIQFQNNGVVDDSQLPKDRFSAERLKGVDSTLKIQPAKLEDSAVYLCASSLRGGYTSYNEQFFGPGTRLTVL.

V is TRBV29-1 and J is TRBJ1-2; a possible D gene is TRBD1 (6 bases). Trimming pared 6 bases from V and 2 bases from J, leaving 7 bases between. The CDR3 totals 11 residues. Per germline, CDR1 SQVTM and CDR2 ANQGSEA. Here the CDR3 reads CSVTGNYGYTF. As DNA, the CDR3 is TGCAGCGTCACAGGGAACTATGGCTACACCTTC.

Notes on this clone: A read error may produce the germline difference seen at one junction end. The chain employs TRBV9 and TRBJ1-5; D possibly corresponds to TRBD1 (6 bases). The CDR3 is 18 amino acids. CDR1 is SGDLS and CDR2 is YYNGEE in the germline V gene. This CDR3 reads CPSRRGGGLRNSNQPQHF. The DNA for the CDR3 is TGTCCCAGCAGACGGGGAGGGGGGCTCAGAAATAGCAATCAGCCCCAGCATTTT.